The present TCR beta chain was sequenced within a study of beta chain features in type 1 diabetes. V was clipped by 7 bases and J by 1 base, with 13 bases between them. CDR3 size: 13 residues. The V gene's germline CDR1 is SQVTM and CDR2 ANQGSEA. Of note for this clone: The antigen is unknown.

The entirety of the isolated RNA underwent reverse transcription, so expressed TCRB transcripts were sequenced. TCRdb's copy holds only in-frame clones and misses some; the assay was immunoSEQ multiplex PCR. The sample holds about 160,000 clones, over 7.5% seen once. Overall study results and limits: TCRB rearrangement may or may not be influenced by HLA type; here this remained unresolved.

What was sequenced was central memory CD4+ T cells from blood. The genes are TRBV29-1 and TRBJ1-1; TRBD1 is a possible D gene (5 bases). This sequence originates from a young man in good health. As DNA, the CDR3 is TGCAGCGGACGTAACACAGGGAACACTGAAGCTTTCTTT. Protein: CSGRNTGNTEAFF.